This is a list of T cell receptor beta chains from one sample in a study of response to subunit inactivated influenza vaccine. TCRdb reprocessed the RT-PCR reads via MiXCR and lists one record per CDR3 protein. This sample has fewer than 600,000 distinct CDR3 sequences, with under 8.5% found just once. This material consisted of PBMCs from blood, taken less than 25 months after vaccination. These receptors came from a man aged 45 to 70 who received an inactivated influenza vaccine. Each CDR3 is given with its conserved first and last residue. D genes are given only for firm matches. The size field is filled for only some rows; it gives once, few, many or a size class.

clone_size j_call v_call d_call cdr3_aa cdr3_nt
- TRBJ2-7 TRBV7-3 - CASSLGAHQRTYEQYF TGTGCCAGCAGCTTAGGAGCCCATCAAAGGACCTACGAGCAGTACTTC
many TRBJ1-4 TRBV29-1 - CSVGQANEKLFF TGCAGCGTTGGGCAGGCCAATGAAAAACTGTTTTTT
- TRBJ1-4 TRBV12-3/TRBV12-4 TRBD1 CASSPQGINEKLFF TGTGCCAGCAGTCCACAGGGGATTAATGAAAAACTGTTTTTT
- TRBJ1-2 TRBV27 - CASSFHYGGAVDGYTF TGTGCCAGCAGTTTTCACTATGGGGGCGCGGTGGATGGCTACACCTTC
many TRBJ1-5 TRBV6-1 TRBD1 CATGRGQGSNQPQHF TGTGCCACGGGCAGGGGGCAGGGAAGCAATCAGCCCCAGCATTTT
- TRBJ1-3 TRBV12-3/TRBV12-4 TRBD1 CASSYRPQGQISGNTIYF TGTGCCAGCAGTTACCGGCCCCAGGGACAGATCTCTGGAAACACCATATATTTT
many TRBJ2-2 TRBV20-1 - CSARDHLRTGELFF TGCAGTGCTAGAGATCATTTACGCACCGGGGAGCTGTTTTTT
many TRBJ2-7 TRBV6-1 - CASREREQGLYEQYF TGTGCCAGCAGGGAACGCGAACAAGGCCTCTACGAGCAGTACTTC
- TRBJ2-1 TRBV10-3 TRBD1 CAISAGQGAVQFF TGTGCCATCAGTGCCGGACAGGGGGCTGTGCAGTTCTTC
- TRBJ2-3 TRBV28 TRBD1 CAMLGRDRDWDTQYF TGTGCCATGCTAGGAAGGGACAGGGATTGGGATACGCAGTATTTT
- TRBJ2-1 TRBV5-1 TRBD1 CASSLGGTGNHEQFF TGCGCCAGCAGCTTGGGTGGGACAGGGAACCATGAGCAGTTCTTC
once TRBJ2-2 TRBV5-1 - CASSFRAGTNTGELFF TGCGCCAGCAGCTTCCGGGCAGGCACGAACACCGGGGAGCTGTTTTTT
many TRBJ2-1 TRBV9 - CASSPQINEQFF TGTGCCAGCAGCCCACAAATCAATGAGCAGTTCTTC
few TRBJ2-1 TRBV4-3 TRBD2 CASSRGLAGGSYNEQFF TGCGCCAGCAGCCGCGGACTAGCGGGGGGATCCTACAATGAGCAGTTCTTC
few TRBJ2-7 TRBV7-9 - CASSLAPGASYEQYF TGTGCCAGCAGCTTAGCGCCAGGGGCCTCCTACGAGCAGTACTTC
many TRBJ2-1 TRBV20-1 - CSASWGYEQFF TGCAGTGCGTCCTGGGGGTATGAGCAGTTCTTC
- TRBJ2-2 TRBV4-2 TRBD2 CASSQRLAGLNTGELFF TGTGCCAGCAGCCAACGACTAGCGGGTTTGAACACCGGGGAGCTGTTTTTT
many TRBJ2-1 TRBV9 - CASSPYWGGGNEQFF TGTGCCAGCAGCCCTTACTGGGGTGGAGGTAATGAGCAGTTCTTC
few TRBJ2-2 TRBV12-3/TRBV12-4 TRBD1 CASSYVTGALPTGELFF TGTGCCAGCAGTTACGTTACAGGGGCCCTACCCACCGGGGAGCTGTTTTTT
- TRBJ2-3 TRBV12-3/TRBV12-4 TRBD1 CASSEGVGTETDTQYF TGTGCCAGCAGTGAGGGGGTGGGGACAGAGACAGATACGCAGTATTTT
- TRBJ2-1 TRBV7-2 TRBD1 CASSSGQGNYNEQFF TGTGCCAGCAGCTCCGGACAGGGGAATTACAATGAGCAGTTCTTC
few TRBJ1-1 TRBV28 - CARRSQGGNTEAFF TGTGCCCGCAGGTCACAGGGCGGGAACACTGAAGCTTTCTTT
- TRBJ2-1 TRBV6-4 TRBD2 CASSDLASGRDEQFF TGTGCCAGCAGTGATTTGGCTAGCGGGCGGGATGAGCAGTTCTTC
many TRBJ1-5 TRBV19 TRBD1 CASSSSGTGNQPQHF TGTGCCAGTAGTTCCTCCGGGACAGGTAATCAGCCCCAGCATTTT
few TRBJ1-1 TRBV3-1 - CASRMWGAHTEAFF TGTGCCAGCAGGATGTGGGGGGCCCACACTGAAGCTTTCTTT
few TRBJ2-2 TRBV4-3 - CASSQALASRWTGELFF TGCGCCAGCAGCCAAGCCCTAGCATCTCGTTGGACCGGGGAGCTGTTTTTT
- TRBJ2-1 TRBV6-2/TRBV6-3 TRBD2 CASSYSGTSYEQFF TGTGCCAGCAGTTACTCTGGGACTAGTTATGAGCAGTTCTTC
- TRBJ1-1 TRBV6-4 - CARPGRTLATEAFF TGTGCCAGACCGGGACGAACCTTGGCCACTGAAGCTTTCTTT
- TRBJ2-1 TRBV20-1 TRBD2 CSARFPLAGGRNEQFF TGCAGTGCTAGGTTTCCCCTAGCGGGAGGACGCAATGAGCAGTTCTTC
many TRBJ2-5 TRBV5-6 - CASSLRIQETQYF TGTGCCAGCAGCTTGCGGATACAAGAGACCCAGTACTTC
few TRBJ2-7 TRBV7-6 - CASSLDSAPSIYEQYF TGTGCCAGCAGCTTAGATTCGGCACCTTCCATCTACGAGCAGTACTTC
many TRBJ2-1 TRBV7-2 TRBD2 CASSLFGGSYNEQFF TGTGCCAGCAGCTTATTCGGGGGGTCATACAATGAGCAGTTCTTC
few TRBJ1-6 TRBV12-3/TRBV12-4 - CASKASGTYNSPLHF TGTGCCAGCAAAGCATCCGGGACATATAATTCACCCCTCCACTTT
few TRBJ2-5 TRBV2 - CASSFEGRETQYF TGTGCCAGCAGTTTCGAGGGGAGAGAGACCCAGTACTTC
few TRBJ2-1 TRBV20-1 - CSANPGITYNEQFF TGCAGTGCTAACCCAGGGATAACCTACAATGAGCAGTTCTTC
many TRBJ2-5 TRBV7-2 - CASSPNRQYQETQYF TGTGCCAGCAGCCCAAACCGCCAGTACCAAGAGACCCAGTACTTC
- TRBJ1-4 TRBV12-3/TRBV12-4 TRBD1 CASSYGTVEINEKLFF TGTGCCAGCAGTTATGGGACAGTGGAGATTAATGAAAAACTGTTTTTT
- TRBJ1-2 TRBV7-9 TRBD1 CASSPDRVVYGYTF TGTGCCAGCAGCCCGGACAGGGTTGTTTATGGCTACACCTTC
- TRBJ2-1 TRBV20-1 TRBD2 CSARVKAGGIEQFF TGCAGTGCTAGAGTTAAGGCGGGGGGGATTGAGCAGTTCTTC
few TRBJ1-1 TRBV19 TRBD1 CASGQGVETEAFF TGTGCCAGTGGACAGGGGGTGGAAACTGAAGCTTTCTTT
few TRBJ2-1 TRBV13 TRBD1 CASSRTGLNEQFF TGTGCCAGCAGCCGGACAGGGTTGAATGAGCAGTTCTTC
few TRBJ2-7 TRBV5-1 - CASSLRPGEYEQYF TGCGCCAGCAGCTTGCGGCCAGGCGAGTACGAGCAGTACTTC
- TRBJ2-7 TRBV28 TRBD2 CASSSSPSGREQYF TGTGCCAGCAGTTCCTCCCCTTCCGGGAGGGAGCAGTACTTC
few TRBJ2-7 TRBV20-1 TRBD2 CSARGGLAGPEQYF TGCAGTGCTAGAGGGGGACTAGCGGGGCCCGAGCAGTACTTC
many TRBJ1-1 TRBV18 TRBD1 CASSLLGQGDTEAFF TGTGCCAGCTCACTACTAGGACAGGGTGACACTGAAGCTTTCTTT
- TRBJ2-7 TRBV9 - CASSVGPTRTDYEQYF TGTGCCAGCAGCGTAGGGCCCACCCGGACCGACTACGAGCAGTACTTC
few TRBJ2-7 TRBV27 TRBD2 CASSLGLAGRQYF TGTGCCAGCAGTTTAGGACTAGCGGGAAGGCAGTACTTC
- TRBJ2-7 TRBV12-3/TRBV12-4 - CASSLAPGDTYEQYF TGTGCCAGCAGTTTAGCGCCGGGGGATACCTACGAGCAGTACTTC
few TRBJ1-1 TRBV28 - CASSSPQGPTEAFF TGTGCCAGCAGTTCCCCCCAGGGGCCCACTGAAGCTTTCTTT
few TRBJ2-1 TRBV24-1 - CATSAERTSTRNEQFF TGTGCCACCAGTGCCGAGAGGACAAGTACACGGAATGAGCAGTTCTTC
many TRBJ2-1 TRBV20-1 TRBD2 CSARGLAGNRSYNEQFF TGCAGTGCCCGGGGTCTAGCGGGGAATCGCTCCTACAATGAGCAGTTCTTC
few TRBJ2-3 TRBV4-3 TRBD2 CASSQGLTSGGYRTDTQYF TGCGCCAGCAGCCAAGGTTTGACTAGCGGGGGGTACCGCACAGATACGCAGTATTTT
many TRBJ1-1 TRBV10-3 - CAIGLELGITEAFF TGTGCCATCGGGCTTGAGCTGGGGATCACTGAAGCTTTCTTT
- TRBJ1-1 TRBV4-1 - CASSQTPGQPIEAFF TGCGCCAGCAGCCAAACTCCAGGGCAGCCTATTGAAGCTTTCTTT
few TRBJ2-5 TRBV7-2 - CASSMTRRETQYF TGTGCCAGCAGCATGACTAGACGAGAGACCCAGTACTTC
many TRBJ2-1 TRBV11-1 TRBD2 CASSLSGSPYNEQFF TGTGCCAGCAGCTTAAGCGGGAGTCCCTACAATGAGCAGTTCTTC
few TRBJ2-7 TRBV28 TRBD1 CASSALDRLSYEQYF TGTGCCAGCAGTGCTTTGGACAGGCTCTCCTACGAGCAGTACTTC
many TRBJ1-4 TRBV20-1 - CSARGDSGEEEKLFF TGCAGTGCTAGAGGCGACAGCGGAGAAGAGGAAAAACTGTTTTTT
many TRBJ2-1 TRBV12-3/TRBV12-4 TRBD2 CASRSTSGTYNEQFF TGTGCCAGCAGGTCGACTAGCGGGACCTACAATGAGCAGTTCTTC
- TRBJ2-2 TRBV7-8 TRBD2 CASSWTSGGADSNTGELFF TGTGCCAGCAGCTGGACTAGCGGGGGCGCAGACTCGAACACCGGGGAGCTGTTTTTT